The 2 T cell receptor beta chains below come from one sample, sequenced in a study of blood T cell repertoires in COVID-19. Method: immunoSEQ multiplex PCR; TCRdb's copy keeps in-frame clones and lacks some. The sample contains 55,000 to 65,000 clones, 78% of which appear only once. Sequences were obtained from peripheral blood. These receptors came from a human donor in a cohort sampled during active COVID-19.

This chain uses TRBV25-1 with TRBJ2-4; D perhaps matches TRBD1 (5 bases). This CDR3 is 14 amino acids long. V dropped 4 bases and J dropped 2 bases, with 9 bases sitting between them. The V gene's germline CDR1 is MGHDK and CDR2 SYGVNS. CDR3 coding DNA: TGTGCCAGCAGTGGGGCAGGGACCAAAAACATTCAGTACTTC. Translation gives CASSGAGTKNIQYF.

This chain links TRBV27 with TRBJ1-6; 7 bases fit TRBD1. The V and J ends lost 4 bases and 7 bases, in that order; junction bases with no gene match: 7. Germline assignment: CDR1 MNHEY and CDR2 SMNVEV (reference sequence). The length of the CDR3 is 15 residues. CDR3 protein: CASSYRGHWNSPLHF. Here the CDR3 DNA reads TGTGCCAGCAGTTATAGGGGGCATTGGAATTCACCCCTCCACTTT.